The 23 T cell receptor beta chains in this list originate from one sample, sequenced in a study of CD8+ T cells in alopecia areata. A panel of CD4, CD8alpha, NKG2D, NKG2ACE and other markers served to sort pooled cutaneous lymph node cells. After isolation, RNA underwent reverse transcription to generate cDNA as the sequencing template. The assay was immunoSEQ multiplex PCR, and TCRdb's table has in-frame clones only and misses some. The sample has around 300,000 clones, none seen only once. The sample taken for sequencing was CD4+ T cells sorted from a lymph node. The receptors originated from a C3H/HeJ mouse with alopecia areata. The strain is characterized by the MHC haplotype H2-k.

This clone was detected ten times or more. These gene names are mouse names. The read falls 3 residues short of the CDR3 end, and the missing part is taken from the germline J gene. The chain employs TRBV13-3 and TRBJ1-6; 9 bases match TRBD1. Being an ORF, TRBJ1-6 has a function that is uncertain. The CDR3 has 15 amino acids. CDR1 NNHDY and CDR2 SYVADS come from the germline V gene. The J segment lost 3 bases and the V segment lost 5 bases, leaving 3 bases of the junction unmatched. CDR3 bases read: TGTGCCAGCAGGGTGACAGGGGGCTATAATTCGCCC. Amino acids: CASRVTGGYNSP. From start to end, the CDR3 is CASRVTGGYNSPLYF.

Concerning this clone itself: Gene names and germline match the mouse. The CDR3 bases that were read are TGTGCCAGCAACCAGATCTATAATTCGCCC. Its protein product is CASNQIYNSP. From start to end, the CDR3 is CASNQIYNSPLYF. The chain joins TRBV13-3 to TRBJ1-6; D remains unclear. The CDR3 extends 3 residues past the end of the read, so its final part is completed from the germline J gene. TRBJ1-6 is known as an ORF, though its function is uncertain. From germline, CDR1 is NNHDY and CDR2 SYVADS. The ends were cut back, 6 bases at V and 3 bases at J, with 7 bases in the middle. The CDR3 is 13 amino acids.

This clone occurred a few times. Gene names are the mouse ones. Other nucleotide sequences from this sample produce the same CDR3. Incomplete CDR3 DNA: TGTGCCAGCCGGACAGTTAGTCAAAAC. This translates into CASRTVSQN. From start to end, the CDR3 is CASRTVSQNTLYF. The genes are TRBV13-3 and TRBJ2-4, with D possibly matching TRBD1 (6 bases). Read data end 4 residues before the CDR3 end; the end is taken from the germline J gene. This CDR3 region has 13 residues. The V and J ends lost 7 bases and 0 bases respectively, with 9 bases between them. Germline V gene data show CDR1 as NNHDY and CDR2 as SYVADS.

This clone has only a few counts. Gene names denote mouse genes. The CDR3 loop reads CASSLRNSPLYF. The CDR3 bases that were read are TGTGCCAGCAGTCTCAGGAATTCGCCC. The rearrangement uses TRBV4 and TRBJ1-6; D call uncertain. The sequence runs out 3 residues before the end of the CDR3; the remainder is reconstructed from the germline J gene. TRBJ1-6 is designated an ORF whose function remains uncertain. CDR1 is LGHDT and CDR2 is YNNKQL in the germline V gene (reference sequence). The CDR3 length is 12 residues. V shed 6 bases and J shed 7 bases, with 7 bases lying between them.

In the case of this clone: Gene names are mouse gene names. The read is 3 residues too short to cover the CDR3 end, so that end is filled in from the germline J gene. This sample also contains other DNA sequences that code for the same CDR3. This chain connects TRBV5 to TRBJ1-6; D perhaps matches TRBD1 (6 bases). Being an ORF, TRBJ1-6 has a function that is uncertain. CDR1 LGHNA and CDR2 YNLKQL come from the germline V gene (reference sequence). The V end was cut by 0 bases, the J end by 4 bases, with 10 bases between. The CDR3 spans 16 residues. The CDR3 loop reads CASSQDRDIYNSPLYF. The CDR3 bases that were read are TGTGCCAGCAGCCAAGATAGGGACATATATAATTCGCCC.

The sample holds a few counts of this clone. Mouse gene names apply. The read terminates 4 residues ahead of where the CDR3 ends, so the germline J gene completes it. Other DNA sequences of this sample code for an identical CDR3. The chain is built from TRBV13-1 and TRBJ2-1; 8 nucleotides agree with TRBD2. The length of the CDR3 is 15 residues. Germline assignment: CDR1 NSHNY and CDR2 SYGAGN. V gave up 1 base and J gave up 2 bases; unmatched junction bases: 2. The CDR3 sequence is CASSDPWGDYAEQFF. The part of the CDR3 DNA that was read is TGTGCCAGCAGTGATCCCTGGGGGGACTATGCT.

The sample holds a few counts of this clone. Gene names and germline refer to mouse. Read coverage stops 4 residues before the CDR3 terminus; the germline J gene supplies the remainder. This sequence joins TRBV31 and TRBJ2-3; 8 bases fit TRBD2. V lost 3 bases and J lost 2; bases outside the gene matches: 7. The germline V gene encodes CDR1 GKSSPN and CDR2 SITVG. The CDR3 runs to 15 residues. This CDR3 reads CAWSRTGSLAETLYF. Partial CDR3 DNA: TGTGCCTGGAGCCGGACTGGGTCTCTTGCAGAA.

In the case of this clone: Any gene name here is a mouse gene name. The CDR3 end falls 4 residues outside the read, so it is completed with the germline J gene. This chain links TRBV13-3 with TRBJ1-1; D not resolved. The CDR3 extends over 12 amino acids. The V gene lost 5 bases and the J gene lost 0 bases, with 5 bases spanning the gap. Germline V CDR1 and CDR2: NNHDY, SYVADS. The chain's CDR3 is CASSSQNTEVFF. The CDR3 DNA, read in part, is TGTGCCAGCAGCTCACAGAACACA.

In this sample, this clone turned up a few times. Mouse gene names apply. The CDR3 is cut off 4 residues early in the read; its end comes from the germline J gene. The chain carries TRBV5 and TRBJ1-2; D gene unclear. Trimming took off 0 bases at V and 0 bases at J, with 8 bases between the two ends. This CDR3 is 15 amino acids long. The germline gives CDR1 LGHNA, CDR2 YNLKQL (reference sequence). The sequenced part of the CDR3 DNA is TGTGCCAGCAGCCAAGAAGTCAGTGCAAACTCC. Translating it yields CASSQEVSANS. The complete CDR3 sequence is CASSQEVSANSDYTF.

Points on this clone: Gene names and germline refer to mouse. The read gets to within 3 residues of the CDR3 end, and the germline J gene fills in the rest. The genes are TRBV19 and TRBJ1-6; the D gene is possibly TRBD1 (6 bases). TRBJ1-6 is recorded as an ORF, its role being uncertain. CDR1 FNHDT and CDR2 SITEND come from the germline V gene (reference sequence). The CDR3 covers 15 residues. V was clipped by 4 bases and J by 8 bases, with 16 bases between them. Partial CDR3 DNA: TGTGCCAGCAGTGCACAGGGAGGAGCGGATTCGCCC. Its protein product is CASSAQGGADSP. The whole CDR3 sequence reads CASSAQGGADSPLYF.

Details on this clone: Gene names refer to mouse genes. The CDR3 end is not reached by the read, which stops 4 residues before it; the germline J gene fills it in. The genes are TRBV17 and TRBJ2-4; 10 bases agree with TRBD2. The CDR3 consists of 17 residues. V was pared by 1 base and J by 0 bases, with 4 bases of the junction left unmatched. Germline V lookup: CDR1 MNHDT, CDR2 YYDKIL. The sequenced part of the CDR3 DNA is TGTGCTAGCAGTAGAGGCCGGGACTGGGGTAGTCAAAAC. Its protein product is CASSRGRDWGSQN. The full CDR3 sequence reads CASSRGRDWGSQNTLYF.

This clone was observed a handful of times. A much more abundant neighbour one base away suggests this may be a read error. The gene names here belong to mouse. The read terminates 4 residues ahead of where the CDR3 ends, so the germline J gene completes it. The chain combines TRBV5 with TRBJ2-3, with 10 positions matching TRBD2. Trimming cost V 5 bases and J 2 bases; bases outside gene matches: 4. The CDR3 covers 15 residues. Germline loops: CDR1 LGHNA, CDR2 YNLKQL (reference sequence). This chain's CDR3 is CASSDDWGVAETLYF. The CDR3 DNA, read in part, is TGTGCCAGCAGCGATGACTGGGGGGTTGCAGAA.

This clone was counted only a few times. Genes and germline are mouse. The read ends 4 residues early relative to the CDR3; the germline J gene fills the gap. Other DNA sequences in the sample encode the same CDR3. V and J are TRBV19 and TRBJ2-5, with D possibly TRBD1 on 6 matching bases. Germline CDR1 FNHDT, CDR2 SITEND (reference sequence). There are 13 residues in the CDR3. The CDR3 region is CASSMPGEDTQYF. The CDR3 bases that were read are TGTGCCAGCAGTATGCCAGGGGAAGAC.

There are a few counts of this clone. Genes and germline are mouse. Read coverage stops 4 residues before the CDR3 terminus; the germline J gene supplies the remainder. This chain links TRBV13-2 with TRBJ1-1, with 8 bases that match TRBD1. Germline CDR1 NNHNN, CDR2 SYGAGS (reference sequence). The trim removed 0 bases at V and 4 bases at J, leaving 8 bases unmatched. This CDR3 has 16 amino acids. CDR3: CASGDAILRGPTEVFF. The sequenced CDR3 bases are TGTGCCAGCGGTGATGCTATTCTCAGGGGGCCCACA.

This clone was seen only a few times. The gene symbols are mouse symbols. The sequenced fragment ends 4 residues before the CDR3 boundary, so the rest is inferred from the germline J gene. The chain uses TRBV1 and TRBJ2-5; 7 positions agree with TRBD2. Germline lookup yields CDR1 NSQYPW and CDR2 LRSPGD (reference sequence). CDR3 length equals 15 residues. The DNA read from the CDR3 is TGCACCTGCAGTGCCGCCGGGGGGGGGAGCGAC. This translates into CTCSAAGGGSD. The whole CDR3 protein reads CTCSAAGGGSDTQYF.

In the case of this clone: These gene names are mouse names. The read gets to within 4 residues of the CDR3 end, and the germline J gene fills in the rest. The sample carries other DNA sequences with the same CDR3. The rearrangement links TRBV13-1 to TRBJ2-5, with D perhaps matching TRBD1 (6 bases). CDR3 length: 13 amino acids. The V gene's germline CDR1 is NSHNY and CDR2 SYGAGN. CDR3 DNA, as far as it was read: TGTGCCAGCAGTAGCGGGACAAAAGAC. This codes for CASSSGTKD. The whole CDR3 protein reads CASSSGTKDTQYF.

Details on this clone: Mouse gene names apply. The read finishes 4 residues shy of the CDR3 end, and the germline J gene is used to complete it. The chain has TRBV13-1 and TRBJ1-1; the D is unclear. Per the germline V gene, CDR1 is NSHNY and CDR2 is SYGAGN. There are 11 residues in the CDR3. The CDR3 loop is CASSGQKEVFF. The sequenced part of the CDR3 DNA is TGTGCCAGCAGTGGTCAGAAA.

A few counts support this clone. The germline and genes are mouse ones. The read finishes 4 residues shy of the CDR3 end, and the germline J gene is used to complete it. The sample holds other DNA sequences that translate to the same CDR3. This sequence joins TRBV13-1 and TRBJ2-7; 9 nucleotides agree with TRBD2. Per the germline V gene, CDR1 is NSHNY and CDR2 is SYGAGN. Trimming at V came to 1 base and at J to 2 bases, leaving 1 base not matched to a gene. This CDR3 comprises 14 residues. This CDR3 reads CASSDLGGAYEQYF. Partial CDR3 DNA: TGTGCCAGCAGTGATCTGGGGGGGGCCTAT.

This clone was picked up a small number of times. Mouse names are used for the genes. The read terminates 4 residues ahead of where the CDR3 ends, so the germline J gene completes it. The chain joins TRBV1 to TRBJ1-1; possible D gene TRBD1, 6 bases. V was pared by 0 bases and J by 3 bases, with 11 bases between. Germline loops: CDR1 NSQYPW, CDR2 LRSPGD (reference sequence). This CDR3 region has 15 residues. The chain's CDR3 is CTCSADQGRDTEVFF. The DNA read from the CDR3 is TGCACCTGCAGTGCAGACCAGGGGAGGGACACA. The full variable domain, in which reference TRBV1 and TRBJ1-1 provide the parts outside the CDR3, is VTLLEQNPRWRLVPRGQAVNLRCILKNSQYPWMSWYQQDLQKQLQWLFTLRSPGDKEVKSLPGADYLATRVTDTELRLQVANMSQGRTLYCTCSADQGRDTEVFFGKGTRLTVV.

A remark on this clone: Germline and genes here are mouse. Read data end 4 residues before the CDR3 end; the end is taken from the germline J gene. This chain uses TRBV13-1 with TRBJ2-5, with no clear D. Germline CDR1 reads NSHNY; CDR2 reads SYGAGN. This CDR3 is built from 13 residues. The CDR3 sequence: CASSELVRDTQYF. Incomplete CDR3 DNA: TGTGCCAGCAGTGAGCTGGTCCGTGAC.

This clone was counted a few times. The gene names given are mouse names. From the germline J gene comes the end of the CDR3, since the read stops 4 residues before it. V and J are TRBV5 and TRBJ2-1, with 13 bases aligning to TRBD2. Germline loops: CDR1 LGHNA, CDR2 YNLKQL (reference sequence). V shed 2 bases and J 6 bases; nucleotides not matched to a gene: 4. The CDR3 contains 16 residues. The CDR3 here is CASSQSGLGGLAEQFF. CDR3 bases read: TGTGCCAGCAGCCAATCAGGACTGGGGGGGCTTGCT.

This clone was seen a handful of times. Mouse gene names and germline throughout. The read terminates 4 residues before the CDR3 end, so the remaining end is supplied by the germline J gene. The J gene is TRBJ2-4, the V gene TRBV13-1, with 8 nucleotides matching TRBD2. The J segment lost 1 base and the V segment lost 5 bases, leaving 9 bases of the junction unmatched. The CDR3 is made up of 16 amino acids. CDR1 and CDR2 (germline): NSHNY, SYGAGN. The sequenced CDR3 bases are TGTGCCAGCAGCCTCGGACTGGGAGGAGGTCAAAAC. This codes for CASSLGLGGGQN. The whole CDR3 sequence reads CASSLGLGGGQNTLYF.

There are a few counts of this clone. Gene names are the mouse ones. Read data end 4 residues before the CDR3 end; the end is taken from the germline J gene. V gene TRBV13-1 combines with J gene TRBJ1-1; no firm D call. Germline loops: CDR1 NSHNY, CDR2 SYGAGN. The CDR3 has 13 residues. The CDR3 loop is CASSDAGSAEVFF. CDR3 DNA, as far as it was read: TGTGCCAGCAGTGATGCTGGCTCCGCA.